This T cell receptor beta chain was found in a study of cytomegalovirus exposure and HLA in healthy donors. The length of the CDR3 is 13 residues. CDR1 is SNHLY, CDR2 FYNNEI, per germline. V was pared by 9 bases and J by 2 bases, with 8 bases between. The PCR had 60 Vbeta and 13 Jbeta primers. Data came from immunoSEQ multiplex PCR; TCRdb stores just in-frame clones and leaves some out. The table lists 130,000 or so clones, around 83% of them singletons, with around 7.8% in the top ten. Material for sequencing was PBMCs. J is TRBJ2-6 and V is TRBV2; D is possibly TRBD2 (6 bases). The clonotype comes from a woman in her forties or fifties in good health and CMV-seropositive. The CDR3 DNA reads TGTGCCAGTGGAGGGACTGGGGCCAACGTCCTGACTTTC. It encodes CASGGTGANVLTF.